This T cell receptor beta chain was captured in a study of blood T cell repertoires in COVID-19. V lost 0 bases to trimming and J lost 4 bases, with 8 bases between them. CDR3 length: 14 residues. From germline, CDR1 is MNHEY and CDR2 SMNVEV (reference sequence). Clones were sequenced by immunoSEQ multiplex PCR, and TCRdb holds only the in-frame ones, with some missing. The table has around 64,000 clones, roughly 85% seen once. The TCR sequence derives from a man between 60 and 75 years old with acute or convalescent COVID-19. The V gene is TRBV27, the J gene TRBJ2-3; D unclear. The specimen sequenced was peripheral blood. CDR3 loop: CASSLSGVADTQYF. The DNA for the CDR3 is TGTGCCAGCAGTTTATCTGGAGTCGCAGATACGCAGTATTTT.